The clone carrying this T cell receptor beta chain was seen many times. What it recognizes is unknown. The CDR3 is made up of 14 amino acids. Germline trimming cut 3 bases from V and 4 bases from J; bases unmatched to any gene: 3. The germline CDR1 and CDR2 sequences are SQVTM and ANQGSEA. The data belong to a study of CD8 T cells in ankylosing spondylitis. Study-wide findings and caveats: Researchers reportedly found disease-linked clones significantly enriched in matched ankylosing spondylitis synovial fluid. Several highly homologous variants formed a TCR beta motif that appeared characteristic of ankylosing spondylitis blood. In reactive arthritis synovial fluid and blood, some motif variants had been reported before.

5'-RACE, quantitative and with molecular barcodes, yielded the TCR beta libraries. TCRdb reprocessed the 5' RACE reads via MiXCR and lists one record per CDR3 protein. This table has some 100,000 distinct CDR3 sequences, about 8% appearing once. The V call is TRBV29-1, the J call TRBJ2-3, with 11 nucleotides matching TRBD2. The sequence derives from a male donor with ankylosing spondylitis or in good health (not recorded which). The source material was blood, either unsorted or a sorted T cell fraction (not recorded which). As DNA, the CDR3 is TGCAGCGTTGATCTAGCGGGAGGCTCAGATACGCAGTATTTT. Protein product: CSVDLAGGSDTQYF.